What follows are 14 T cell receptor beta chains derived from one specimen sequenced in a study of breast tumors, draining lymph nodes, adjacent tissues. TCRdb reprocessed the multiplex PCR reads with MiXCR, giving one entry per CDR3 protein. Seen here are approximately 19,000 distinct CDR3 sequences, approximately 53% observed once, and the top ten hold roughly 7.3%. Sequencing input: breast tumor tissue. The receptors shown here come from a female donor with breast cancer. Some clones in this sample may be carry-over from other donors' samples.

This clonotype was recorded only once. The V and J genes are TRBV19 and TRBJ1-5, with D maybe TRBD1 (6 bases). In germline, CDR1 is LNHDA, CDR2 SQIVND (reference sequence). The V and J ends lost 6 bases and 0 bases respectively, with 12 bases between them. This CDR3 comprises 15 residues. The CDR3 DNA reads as TGTGCCAGTAGCCTAGGGGGTTATAGCAATCAGCCCCAGCATTTT. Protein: CASSLGGYSNQPQHF.

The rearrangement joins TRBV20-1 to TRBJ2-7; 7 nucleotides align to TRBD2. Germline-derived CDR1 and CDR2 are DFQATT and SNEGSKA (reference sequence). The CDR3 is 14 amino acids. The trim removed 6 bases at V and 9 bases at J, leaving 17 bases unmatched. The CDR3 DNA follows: TGCAGTGCCAGCAGTTTCGCTAGCGGCAACGCGCAGTACTTC. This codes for CSASSFASGNAQYF.

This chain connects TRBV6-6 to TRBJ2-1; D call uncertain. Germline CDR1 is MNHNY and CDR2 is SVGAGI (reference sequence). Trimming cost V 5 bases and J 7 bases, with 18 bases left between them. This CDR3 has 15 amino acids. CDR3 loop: CASSPVGIGMNEQFF. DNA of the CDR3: TGTGCCAGCAGTCCAGTGGGGATAGGGATGAATGAGCAGTTCTTC.

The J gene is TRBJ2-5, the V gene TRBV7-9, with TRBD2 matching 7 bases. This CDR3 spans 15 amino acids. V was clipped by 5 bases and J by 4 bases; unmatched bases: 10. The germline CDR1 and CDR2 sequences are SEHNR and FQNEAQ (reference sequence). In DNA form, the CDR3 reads TGTGCCAGCAGCGTGGGCGGGAGAGGAGGAGAGACCCAGTACTTC. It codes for CASSVGGRGGETQYF.

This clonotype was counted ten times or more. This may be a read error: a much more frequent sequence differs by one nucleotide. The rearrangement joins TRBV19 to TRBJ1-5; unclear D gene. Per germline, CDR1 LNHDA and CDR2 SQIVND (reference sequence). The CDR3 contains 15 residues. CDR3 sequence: CAGSIRRDSNQPQHF. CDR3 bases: TGTGCCGGTAGTATACGTAGGGATAGCAATCAGCCCCAGCATTTT.

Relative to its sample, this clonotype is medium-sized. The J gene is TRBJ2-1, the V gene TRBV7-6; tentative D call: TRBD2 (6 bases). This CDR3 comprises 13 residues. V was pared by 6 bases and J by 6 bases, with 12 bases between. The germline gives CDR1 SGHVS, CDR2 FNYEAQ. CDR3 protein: CASRGGAVNEQFF. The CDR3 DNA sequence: TGTGCCAGCAGAGGCGGGGCGGTCAATGAGCAGTTCTTC.

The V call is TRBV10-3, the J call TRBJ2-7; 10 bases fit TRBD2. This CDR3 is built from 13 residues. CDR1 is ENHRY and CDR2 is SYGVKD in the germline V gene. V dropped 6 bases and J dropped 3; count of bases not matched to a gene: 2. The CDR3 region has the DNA TGTGCCATCAGAAGGACTAGCGGCTACGAGCAGTACTTC. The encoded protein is CAIRRTSGYEQYF.

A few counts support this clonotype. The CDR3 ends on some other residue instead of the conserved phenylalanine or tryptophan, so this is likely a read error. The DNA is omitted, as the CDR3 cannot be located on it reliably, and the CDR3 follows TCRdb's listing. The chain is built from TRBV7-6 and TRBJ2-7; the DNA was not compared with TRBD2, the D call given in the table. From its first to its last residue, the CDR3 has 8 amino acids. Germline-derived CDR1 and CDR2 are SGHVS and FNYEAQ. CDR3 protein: CASSLLAG.

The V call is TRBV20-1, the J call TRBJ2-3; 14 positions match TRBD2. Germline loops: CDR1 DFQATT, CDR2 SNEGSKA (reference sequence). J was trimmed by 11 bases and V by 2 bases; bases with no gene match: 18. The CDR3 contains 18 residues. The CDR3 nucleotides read TGCAGTGCTAGATCCGACAGACTAGCGGGAGGGCACCCCAATGAGCAGTATTTT. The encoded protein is CSARSDRLAGGHPNEQYF.

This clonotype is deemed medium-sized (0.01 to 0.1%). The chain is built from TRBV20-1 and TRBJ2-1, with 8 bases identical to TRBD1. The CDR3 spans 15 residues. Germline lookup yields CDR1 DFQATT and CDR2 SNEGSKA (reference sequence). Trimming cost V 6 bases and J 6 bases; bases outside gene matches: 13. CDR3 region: CSATLGQGRSNEQFF. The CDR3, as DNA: TGCAGTGCGACTCTTGGACAGGGCCGAAGCAATGAGCAGTTCTTC.

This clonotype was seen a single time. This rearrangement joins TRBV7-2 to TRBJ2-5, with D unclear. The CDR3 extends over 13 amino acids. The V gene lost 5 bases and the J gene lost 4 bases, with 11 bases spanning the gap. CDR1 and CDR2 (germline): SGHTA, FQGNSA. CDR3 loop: CASSPEPTETQYF. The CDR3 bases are TGTGCCAGCAGCCCAGAACCCACAGAGACCCAGTACTTC.

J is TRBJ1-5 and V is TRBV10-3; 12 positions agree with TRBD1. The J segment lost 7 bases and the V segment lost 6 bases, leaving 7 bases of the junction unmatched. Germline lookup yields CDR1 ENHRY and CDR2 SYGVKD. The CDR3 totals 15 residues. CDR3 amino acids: CAIRPGQGARQPQHF. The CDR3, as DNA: TGTGCCATCAGACCGGGACAGGGGGCGCGACAGCCCCAGCATTTT.

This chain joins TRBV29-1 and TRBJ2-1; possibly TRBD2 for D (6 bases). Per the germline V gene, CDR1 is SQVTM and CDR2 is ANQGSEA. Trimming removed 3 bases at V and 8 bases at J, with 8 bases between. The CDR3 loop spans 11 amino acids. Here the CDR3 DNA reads TGCAGCGTTGACGGGAGCGATGAGCAGTTCTTC. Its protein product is CSVDGSDEQFF.

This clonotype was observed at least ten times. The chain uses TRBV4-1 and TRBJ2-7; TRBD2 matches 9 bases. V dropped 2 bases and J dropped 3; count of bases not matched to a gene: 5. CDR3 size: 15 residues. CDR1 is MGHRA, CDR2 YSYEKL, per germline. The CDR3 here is CASSQIAGAGYEQYF. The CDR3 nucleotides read TGCGCCAGCAGCCAAATAGCGGGAGCAGGCTACGAGCAGTACTTC.